This paragraph covers one TCR beta chain sequence. Seattle patient enrollment occurred during active infection, with longitudinal follow-up thereafter. The CDR3 has 12 residues. Germline assignment: CDR1 MNHEY and CDR2 SVGEGT. The ends were cut back, 0 bases at V and 7 bases at J, with 6 bases in the middle. This entry is derived from a study of blood T cell repertoires in COVID-19. Study-wide background: The cDNA or gDNA used as material had been derived from T cells, B-cell-depleted T cells, or PBMCs.

Produced via immunoSEQ multiplex PCR; TCRdb's table is partial and in-frame only. This table holds 110,000 or so clones, around 85% found once. Sample: peripheral blood. The sequence was obtained from a woman aged 55-69 years with COVID-19, enrolled during active disease. The chain couples TRBV6-2 or TRBV6-3 to TRBJ1-1; D gene uncertain. The CDR3 DNA reads TGTGCCAGCAGTTACTCGGTCGGTGAAGCTTTCTTT. It specifies CASSYSVGEAFF.